Listed below are T cell receptor beta chains from one sample, sequenced in a study of blood T cell repertoires in COVID-19. Sequenced by immunoSEQ multiplex PCR; TCRdb stores in-frame clones only, minus some. The sample carries around 99,000 clones, 80% recorded once. Sequenced material: peripheral blood. The receptor set was obtained from a man aged 45 to 65 who had recovered from COVID-19. Both conserved end residues are part of each CDR3. Each record gives: J gene, clone size, D gene, V gene, CDR3 DNA, CDR3 protein. D genes are given only for firm matches. The listing skips clone size in some rows; elsewhere it reads once, few, many or a size class.

j_call: TRBJ2-5; clone_size: -; d_call: TRBD2; v_call: TRBV2; cdr3_nt: TGTGCCAGCAGTGTTGAAGCGGGGGTTCTCCAAGAGACCCAGTACTTC; cdr3_aa: CASSVEAGVLQETQYF
j_call: TRBJ2-3; clone_size: once; d_call: TRBD1; v_call: TRBV6-5; cdr3_nt: TGTGCCATCTCCGGGACAGGGGGCTTAGATACGCAGTATTTT; cdr3_aa: CAISGTGGLDTQYF
j_call: TRBJ2-5; clone_size: -; d_call: -; v_call: TRBV12-3/TRBV12-4; cdr3_nt: TGTGCCAGCAGACTACAGGGTAAAGAGACCCAGTACTTC; cdr3_aa: CASRLQGKETQYF
j_call: TRBJ2-6; clone_size: -; d_call: -; v_call: TRBV27; cdr3_nt: TGTGCCAGCAGCCCGGTCGCCTACGGGGCCAACGTCCTGACTTTC; cdr3_aa: CASSPVAYGANVLTF
j_call: TRBJ1-5; clone_size: -; d_call: -; v_call: TRBV24-1; cdr3_nt: TGTGCCACCAGTGATCGTTCCGGGGGTCCCTATCAGCCCCAGCATTTT; cdr3_aa: CATSDRSGGPYQPQHF
j_call: TRBJ2-7; clone_size: -; d_call: TRBD1; v_call: TRBV4-1; cdr3_nt: TGCGCCAGCAGCCGCCCGGGACAGGGATCCTACGAGCAGTACTTC; cdr3_aa: CASSRPGQGSYEQYF
j_call: TRBJ2-7; clone_size: -; d_call: -; v_call: TRBV5-1; cdr3_nt: TGCGCCAGCAGCTCTCTAGCCTCTTCCTACGAGCAGTACTTC; cdr3_aa: CASSSLASSYEQYF
j_call: TRBJ2-7; clone_size: -; d_call: -; v_call: TRBV6-5; cdr3_nt: TGTGCCAGCAGTTACAGGGGTGGGCAGTACTTC; cdr3_aa: CASSYRGGQYF
j_call: TRBJ2-7; clone_size: -; d_call: TRBD2; v_call: TRBV7-8; cdr3_nt: TGTGCCAGCAATATGGGAGCGGGGATCTCCTACGAGCAGTACTTC; cdr3_aa: CASNMGAGISYEQYF
j_call: TRBJ2-7; clone_size: many; d_call: TRBD2; v_call: TRBV3-1/TRBV3-2; cdr3_nt: TGTGCCAGCAGCCAAGGGCCGGGTAGCGGGAGAAAGGCCTACGAGCAGTACTTC; cdr3_aa: CASSQGPGSGRKAYEQYF
j_call: TRBJ1-2; clone_size: many; d_call: -; v_call: TRBV19; cdr3_nt: TGTGCCAGTAGTCTAATAAGTGACAGATTTTATAACTATGGCTACACCTTC; cdr3_aa: CASSLISDRFYNYGYTF
j_call: TRBJ2-3; clone_size: -; d_call: -; v_call: TRBV27; cdr3_nt: TGTGCCAGCAGTTTACTCTCCGGACTATCAAAGGTAGATACGCAGTATTTT; cdr3_aa: CASSLLSGLSKVDTQYF
j_call: TRBJ2-7; clone_size: -; d_call: TRBD2; v_call: TRBV2; cdr3_nt: TGTGCCACGAGAGGGACTAGCGGGAGGGCCGGAGCCTACGAGCAGTACTTC; cdr3_aa: CATRGTSGRAGAYEQYF
j_call: TRBJ2-3; clone_size: -; d_call: -; v_call: TRBV6-5; cdr3_nt: TGTGCCAGCCCGGGACAAACCCCAGATACGCAGTATTTT; cdr3_aa: CASPGQTPDTQYF
j_call: TRBJ2-3; clone_size: -; d_call: TRBD1; v_call: TRBV6-5; cdr3_nt: TGTGCCAGCAGTTACTCCGGACAGGGCGGGGTAGATACGCAGTATTTT; cdr3_aa: CASSYSGQGGVDTQYF
j_call: TRBJ2-7; clone_size: many; d_call: TRBD1; v_call: TRBV28; cdr3_nt: TGTGCCAGCAGATCCCAGGGGGAAGGGTACGAGCAGTACTTC; cdr3_aa: CASRSQGEGYEQYF
j_call: TRBJ2-7; clone_size: -; d_call: TRBD2; v_call: TRBV5-6; cdr3_nt: TGTGCCAGCAGCCGTAGGACTAGCGGGAGGTACGAGCAGTACTTC; cdr3_aa: CASSRRTSGRYEQYF
j_call: TRBJ1-1; clone_size: few; d_call: -; v_call: TRBV21-1; cdr3_nt: TGTGCCAGCAGCAAAGTAGCGGGGGTTTACACTGAAGCTTTCTTT; cdr3_aa: CASSKVAGVYTEAFF
j_call: TRBJ2-1; clone_size: -; d_call: -; v_call: TRBV7-9; cdr3_nt: TGTGCCAGCAGCTTAGGCGTAGTCAATGAGCAGTTCTTC; cdr3_aa: CASSLGVVNEQFF
j_call: TRBJ2-7; clone_size: -; d_call: TRBD1; v_call: TRBV6-5; cdr3_nt: TGTGCCAGCAGAACCGAGAGACAGGGTCGCGAGCAGTACTTC; cdr3_aa: CASRTERQGREQYF
j_call: TRBJ1-4; clone_size: -; d_call: TRBD1; v_call: TRBV7-2; cdr3_nt: TGTGCCAGCAGCTCAGGCGGCGACAGGGGAATCGGAAAACTGTTTTTT; cdr3_aa: CASSSGGDRGIGKLFF
j_call: TRBJ2-1; clone_size: -; d_call: TRBD2; v_call: TRBV9; cdr3_nt: TGTGCCAGCAGCGTAGAAGGGAGCGGGGTGGGACCATACAATGAGCAGTTCTTC; cdr3_aa: CASSVEGSGVGPYNEQFF
j_call: TRBJ1-2; clone_size: -; d_call: TRBD1; v_call: TRBV27; cdr3_nt: TGTGCCAGCAGTTACCGGGAGGGGGCATATGGCTACACCTTC; cdr3_aa: CASSYREGAYGYTF
j_call: TRBJ1-4; clone_size: -; d_call: TRBD1; v_call: TRBV4-3; cdr3_nt: TGCGCCAGCAGCCAAGTCGGACAGGGCGCCGAGTTATTTAAAAAACTGTTTTTT; cdr3_aa: CASSQVGQGAELFKKLFF
j_call: TRBJ1-2; clone_size: once; d_call: -; v_call: TRBV27; cdr3_nt: TGTGCCAGCCGTTTCGGTGAAGCGGGCTACACCTTC; cdr3_aa: CASRFGEAGYTF
j_call: TRBJ2-3; clone_size: few; d_call: TRBD2; v_call: TRBV29-1; cdr3_nt: TGCAGCGTTGAGACTAGCGGGAGTACAGATACGCAGTATTTT; cdr3_aa: CSVETSGSTDTQYF
j_call: TRBJ1-2; clone_size: medium-sized; d_call: -; v_call: TRBV6-5; cdr3_nt: TGTGCCAGCAGTTCGGGGCGGGGTAACTATGGCTACACCTTC; cdr3_aa: CASSSGRGNYGYTF